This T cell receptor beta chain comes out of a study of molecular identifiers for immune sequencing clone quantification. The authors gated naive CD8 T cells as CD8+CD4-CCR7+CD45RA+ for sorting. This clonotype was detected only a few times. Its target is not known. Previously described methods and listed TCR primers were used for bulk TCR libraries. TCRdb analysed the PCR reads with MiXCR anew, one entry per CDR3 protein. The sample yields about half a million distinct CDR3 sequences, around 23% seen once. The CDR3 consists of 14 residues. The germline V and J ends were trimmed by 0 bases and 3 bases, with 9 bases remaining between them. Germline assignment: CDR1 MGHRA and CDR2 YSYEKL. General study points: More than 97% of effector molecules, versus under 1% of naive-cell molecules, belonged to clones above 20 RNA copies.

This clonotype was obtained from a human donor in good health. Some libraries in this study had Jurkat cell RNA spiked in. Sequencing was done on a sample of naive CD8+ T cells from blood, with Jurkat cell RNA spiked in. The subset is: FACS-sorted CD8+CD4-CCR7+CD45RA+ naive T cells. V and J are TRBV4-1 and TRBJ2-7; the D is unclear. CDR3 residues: CASSQEGTNYEQYF. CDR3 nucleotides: TGCGCCAGCAGCCAAGAGGGCACGAACTACGAGCAGTACTTC.